This entry lists 28 T cell receptor beta chains sequenced from one sample in a study of shared clonotypes between healthy human individuals. Libraries were prepared by immunoSEQ multiplex PCR; TCRdb keeps only in-frame clonotypes and omits some of them. Of 550,000 to 750,000 clones listed, roughly 94% are singletons. Only CD45RO-negative cells positively selected for CCR7 counted as naive CD8 cells, so terminally differentiated effector memory CD45RA+ cells were excluded. Sequencing input: naive CD8+ T cells sorted from blood. The source of these receptors is a man aged 25-40 years in good health.

This rearrangement joins TRBV7-9 to TRBJ2-1; no firm D call. Trimming shortened V by 5 bases and J by 6 bases, and 17 bases separated the two germline ends. CDR1 and CDR2 (germline): SEHNR, FQNEAQ (reference sequence). This CDR3 is built from 15 residues. Here the CDR3 reads CASSKSAWNINEQFF. CDR3 DNA sequence: TGTGCCAGCAGCAAGTCTGCCTGGAACATCAATGAGCAGTTCTTC.

This clone was seen a handful of times. The chain combines TRBV2 with TRBJ2-7, with TRBD2 identical over 7 bases. Germline CDR1 reads SNHLY; CDR2 reads FYNNEI. V lost 2 bases to trimming and J lost 3 bases; unmatched junction nucleotides: 7. This CDR3 is 15 amino acids long. CDR3 sequence (DNA): TGTGCCAGCAGTGAACTATCTAGCGGATTCTACGAGCAGTACTTC. Protein sequence: CASSELSSGFYEQYF.

V usage is TRBV9 and J usage is TRBJ1-3; D is unclear. Germline V gene sequence: CDR1 SGDLS, CDR2 YYNGEE. With 3 bases removed from V and 0 bases from J, the gap between germline ends came to 16 bases. The CDR3 is 17 residues long. CDR3 in DNA: TGTGCCAGCAGCGAGCCTCTCACATCGACCTCTGGAAACACCATATATTTT. Translation gives CASSEPLTSTSGNTIYF.

The chain has TRBV15 and TRBJ2-3; 7 bases fit TRBD1. The CDR3 is 16 amino acids. V shed 1 base, J shed 0 bases, and the junction held 4 bases outside the gene matches. Germline-derived CDR1 and CDR2 are LNHNV and YYDKDF (reference sequence). The CDR3 is CATSRGQGGSTDTQYF. Written as DNA, the CDR3 is TGTGCCACCAGCAGAGGACAGGGTGGGAGCACAGATACGCAGTATTTT.

The rearrangement links TRBV15 to TRBJ2-7; 8 bases fit TRBD2. V lost 3 bases, J lost 2 bases, and 9 bases stayed unmatched. This CDR3 is built from 16 residues. Germline CDR1 LNHNV, CDR2 YYDKDF (reference sequence). CDR3 coding DNA: TGTGCCACCAGCAGTGTGACTAGCGAAGGGGCCTACGAGCAGTACTTC. Its translation: CATSSVTSEGAYEQYF.

The chain combines TRBV27 with TRBJ1-1; the D gene is possibly TRBD1 (6 bases). CDR1 and CDR2 (germline): MNHEY, SMNVEV (reference sequence). This CDR3 spans 15 amino acids. The V end was cut by 6 bases, the J end by 1 base, with 15 bases between. The CDR3 loop is CASRTGWVENTEAFF. The CDR3 nucleotides are TGTGCCAGCAGAACAGGGTGGGTAGAGAACACTGAAGCTTTCTTT.

CDR3 in DNA: TGTGCCAGAAGACGCCGGGGGGGGGCGGAGAACACTGAAGCTTTCTTT. Amino acids: CARRRRGGAENTEAFF. V usage is TRBV6-6 and J usage is TRBJ1-1; perhaps TRBD1 as D (6 bases). This CDR3 region has 16 residues. Trimming shortened V by 9 bases and J by 1 base, and 21 bases separated the two germline ends. Germline assignment: CDR1 MNHNY and CDR2 SVGAGI (reference sequence).

V usage is TRBV10-2 and J usage is TRBJ2-7, with D possibly TRBD2 on 6 matching bases. V lost 6 bases and J 6 bases, leaving 12 bases between the germline ends. Germline values: CDR1 WSHSY, CDR2 SAAADI. The CDR3 covers 12 residues. As DNA, the CDR3 is TGCGCCAGCAGGGGGGAGGCGGTCGAGCAGTACTTC. Translation: CASRGEAVEQYF.

V gene TRBV4-3 combines with J gene TRBJ2-5, with 7 nucleotides matching TRBD2. The CDR3 has 12 amino acids. Germline CDR1 and CDR2: LGHNA and YSLEER. The junction had 5 bases not matched to a gene; V was cut back by 6 bases and J by 7 bases. The CDR3 region is CASSATGGTQYF. The CDR3 DNA sequence: TGCGCCAGCAGTGCGACGGGGGGGACCCAGTACTTC.

The chain couples TRBV10-3 to TRBJ2-1; D might be TRBD2 (6 bases). Germline CDR1 reads ENHRY; CDR2 reads SYGVKD. The V end lost 3 bases, the J end lost 0 bases, and 18 bases lay between the germline ends. This CDR3 region has 18 residues. The CDR3, as DNA: TGTGCCATCAGTGAACCGACGCTGCGGGAAAGCTCCTACAATGAGCAGTTCTTC. Its protein is CAISEPTLRESSYNEQFF.

The V and J genes are TRBV7-9 and TRBJ2-7; 12 positions match TRBD2. The CDR3 is 16 residues long. Trimming removed 5 bases from V and 3 bases from J; junction bases left unmatched: 8. Per the germline V gene, CDR1 is SEHNR and CDR2 is FQNEAQ (reference sequence). This CDR3 is CASSPTRGLAGYEQYF. DNA of the CDR3: TGTGCCAGCAGCCCGACGAGGGGACTAGCGGGCTACGAGCAGTACTTC.

The genes are TRBV27 and TRBJ2-3; D uncertain. CDR1 and CDR2 (germline): MNHEY, SMNVEV (reference sequence). V lost 6 bases to trimming and J lost 1 base, with 14 bases between them. The CDR3 totals 15 residues. CDR3 nucleotide sequence: TGTGCCAGCAGAAATGGGCAGGCTCGCACAGATACGCAGTATTTT. Residues: CASRNGQARTDTQYF.

The CDR3 sequence: CASSPPPGQGPYEQYF. The CDR3 nucleotides read TGCGCCAGCAGCCCGCCCCCCGGACAGGGGCCCTACGAGCAGTACTTC. V gene TRBV5-1 combines with J gene TRBJ2-7, with 9 bases aligning to TRBD1. Germline CDR1 reads SGHRS; CDR2 reads YFSETQ. After removal of 4 bases from V and 2 bases from J, the junction contained 10 bases not matched to a gene. The length of the CDR3 is 16 residues.

V and J are TRBV27 and TRBJ2-1; 13 bases are shared with TRBD2. Germline CDR1 MNHEY, CDR2 SMNVEV (reference sequence). CDR3 length: 14 amino acids. V was clipped by 4 bases and J by 9 bases; unmatched bases: 3. CDR3 region: CASSWTSGSTEQFF. DNA of the CDR3: TGTGCCAGCAGTTGGACTAGCGGGAGTACTGAGCAGTTCTTC.

This clone showed up just once. The V gene is TRBV7-9, the J gene TRBJ2-7; no definite D call. The CDR3 consists of 12 residues. The germline V gene encodes CDR1 SEHNR and CDR2 FQNEAQ (reference sequence). V lost 1 base and J lost 5, with 6 bases in between. The CDR3 nucleotides are TGTGCCAGCAGCTTAGACTGGGACGAGCAGTACTTC. Its protein product is CASSLDWDEQYF.

This chain connects TRBV6-1 to TRBJ2-7; 9 bases line up with TRBD1. Germline V CDR1 and CDR2: MNHNS, SASEGT. CDR3 length: 15 residues. V was clipped by 6 bases and J by 4 bases; unmatched bases: 10. For the CDR3, the DNA is TGTGCCAGCAGGATAGAGGGACAGGGAGTTTACGAGCAGTACTTC. This encodes CASRIEGQGVYEQYF.

Note on this clone: Since a far larger clone is one base different, this is likely a read error. J is TRBJ2-1 and V is TRBV25-1; 7 nucleotides match TRBD2. Germline V gene sequence: CDR1 MGHDK, CDR2 SYGVNS. There are 16 residues in the CDR3. V shed 6 bases, J shed 4 bases, and the junction held 12 bases outside the gene matches. The CDR3 bases are TGTGCCAGCAGCCCCAGTCGGGGGGACGAATACAATGAGCAGTTCTTC. Protein sequence: CASSPSRGDEYNEQFF.

To note about this clone: At the DNA level, this CDR3 is encoded by other sequences in the same sample as well. The chain uses TRBV7-9 and TRBJ2-7, with D perhaps matching TRBD1 (5 bases). V gave up 4 bases and J gave up 4 bases, with 11 bases separating them. Germline CDR1 SEHNR, CDR2 FQNEAQ (reference sequence). The CDR3 totals 13 residues. CDR3 nucleotide sequence: TGTGCCAGCAGCTCAAGGGGCGGATACGAGCAGTACTTC. Translating it yields CASSSRGGYEQYF. Variable domain in full (rest from reference TRBV7-9 and TRBJ2-7): DTGVSQNPRHKITKRGQNVTFRCDPISEHNRLYWYRQTLGQGPEFLTYFQNEAQLEKSRLLSDRFSAERPKGSFSTLEIQRTEQGDSAMYLCASSSRGGYEQYFGPGTRLTVT.

The DNA for the CDR3 is TGTGCCAGCAGTTTATTTCCTCCGGGGAACGATGGGGAGCTGTTTTTT. Encoded protein: CASSLFPPGNDGELFF. The chain has TRBV27 and TRBJ2-2; tentative D call: TRBD2 (5 bases). Trimming left V 1 base short and J 8 bases short, with 17 bases between. Germline CDR1 and CDR2: MNHEY and SMNVEV (reference sequence). This CDR3 contains 16 residues.

The gene calls are TRBV20-1 and TRBJ2-1, with 9 bases aligning to TRBD2. The CDR3 is 11 residues long. V lost 7 bases to trimming and J lost 12 bases; unmatched junction nucleotides: 7. The germline V gene encodes CDR1 DFQATT and CDR2 SNEGSKA (reference sequence). For the CDR3, the DNA is TGCAGTGTAGCGCGGGAGGGGGGGCAGTTCTTC. It codes for CSVAREGGQFF.

The gene calls are TRBV16 and TRBJ2-1; 12 bases are a match to TRBD2. V gave up 0 bases and J gave up 4 bases; unmatched junction bases: 4. CDR3 length: 17 residues. The germline CDR1 and CDR2 sequences are KGHSY and FQNENV. CDR3 nucleotide sequence: TGTGCCAGCAGCCAATCAGTCGGACTAGCGGGGTACAATGAGCAGTTCTTC. Its protein is CASSQSVGLAGYNEQFF.

In regard to this clone: Other DNA variants within this sample encode the same CDR3. V usage is TRBV28 and J usage is TRBJ1-5; no clear D gene. The CDR3 consists of 14 residues. CDR1 is MDHEN and CDR2 is SYDVKM in the germline V gene. V was shortened by 5 bases and J by 0 bases, with 8 bases between the two germline ends. CDR3: CASSTDYSNQPQHF. CDR3 nucleotides: TGTGCCAGCAGTACAGATTATAGCAATCAGCCCCAGCATTTT.

The J gene is TRBJ1-1, the V gene TRBV7-3; no reliable D call. The CDR3 runs 13 residues. Germline CDR1 SGHTA, CDR2 FQGTGA. Trimming left V 4 bases short and J 2 bases short, with 8 bases between. The CDR3 DNA sequence: TGTGCCAGCAGCTACGGCGGCAACACTGAAGCTTTCTTT. Translating gives CASSYGGNTEAFF.

The chain uses TRBV4-2 and TRBJ2-7; D call uncertain. CDR3 length equals 13 residues. V was cut by 5 bases and J by 2 bases, with 10 bases left in between. Germline loops: CDR1 LGHNA, CDR2 YNFKEQ. The DNA for the CDR3 is TGTGCCAGCAGCTGGGCTCCGACCTACGAGCAGTACTTC. It encodes CASSWAPTYEQYF.

The chain joins TRBV14 to TRBJ2-1; unclear D gene. Per germline, CDR1 SGHDN and CDR2 FVKESK. The CDR3 length is 16 residues. The ends were cut back, 1 base at V and 10 bases at J, with 20 bases in the middle. CDR3: CASSQVEPTPFFEQFF. The CDR3 nucleotides are TGTGCCAGCAGCCAAGTGGAGCCCACTCCTTTCTTCGAGCAGTTCTTC. The variable domain in full, completed from reference TRBV14 and TRBJ2-1, reads EAGVTQFPSHSVIEKGQTVTLRCDPISGHDNLYWYRRVMGKEIKFLLHFVKESKQDESGMPNNRFLAERTGGTYSTLKVQPAELEDSGVYFCASSQVEPTPFFEQFFGPGTRLTVL.

The V and J genes are TRBV5-5 and TRBJ1-2; D gene uncertain. Per the germline V gene, CDR1 is SGHKS and CDR2 is YYEKEE (reference sequence). The V and J ends lost 2 bases and 1 base respectively, with 6 bases between them. The CDR3 length is 13 residues. The CDR3 DNA reads TGTGCCAGCAGCTTTTCGGATAACTATGGCTACACCTTC. Amino acids: CASSFSDNYGYTF.

This sequence joins TRBV5-1 and TRBJ2-1; D is possibly TRBD2 (5 bases). Germline-derived CDR1 and CDR2 are SGHRS and YFSETQ. This CDR3 spans 15 amino acids. Trimming took 6 bases from V and 3 from J, leaving 16 bases between them. In DNA, the CDR3 is TGCGCCAGCACTAGCCCCACAAGAGACTACAATGAGCAGTTCTTC. This codes for CASTSPTRDYNEQFF.

This clone was counted once. The CDR3 sequence is CASSSTSRDGRETQYF. The CDR3 coding sequence is TGTGCCAGCAGTTCGACTAGCAGGGACGGGAGGGAGACCCAGTACTTC. This chain joins TRBV28 and TRBJ2-5; 7 positions agree with TRBD2. The CDR3 consists of 16 residues. In germline, CDR1 is MDHEN, CDR2 SYDVKM. With V trimmed by 4 bases and J by 5 bases, 13 bases remained unmatched.